These 21 T cell receptor beta chains came from one sample sequenced in a study of T cell repertoires in cytomegalovirus infection. Their cognate antigens are unknown. TCRdb reanalysed the reads using MiXCR and keeps one entry per CDR3 protein. The repertoire holds 370,000 or so distinct CDR3 sequences, about 35% seen once, with approximately 15% in the top ten. Source: cultured PBMCs, taken from culture after CMV antigen stimulation. The receptors here all came from a human donor in good health (CMV status not recorded). Some clones in this sample may be carry-over from other donors' samples.

This clonotype was detected only a few times. The chain combines TRBV6-1 with TRBJ2-2, with TRBD2 as a possible D gene (5 bases). Per the germline V gene, CDR1 is MNHNS and CDR2 is SASEGT. Trimming took 6 bases from V and 1 from J, leaving 18 bases between them. The CDR3 covers 17 residues. In nucleotides, the CDR3 is TGTGCCAGCAGCTACGCCGGGCGGGCCCTGAACACCGGGGAGCTGTTTTTT. Its protein is CASSYAGRALNTGELFF.

This clonotype appeared a few times. The V gene is TRBV11-2, the J gene TRBJ2-7; weak D call: TRBD1 (6 bases). V was pared by 5 bases and J by 0 bases, with 14 bases between. CDR1 SGHAT and CDR2 FQNNGV come from the germline V gene. CDR3 length: 15 residues. For the CDR3, the DNA is TGTGCCAGCAGCCCGCAGGACAGTTACTCCTACGAGCAGTACGTC. Translated, it gives CASSPQDSYSYEQYV.

This clonotype was detected once. The chain employs TRBV7-9 and TRBJ2-1; perhaps D is TRBD1 or TRBD2 (5 bases each). The CDR3 extends over 10 amino acids. Germline lookup yields CDR1 SEHNR and CDR2 FQNEAQ (reference sequence). With 9 bases removed from V and 14 bases from J, the gap between germline ends came to 14 bases. Here the CDR3 reads CASRGPEKFF. CDR3 in DNA: TGTGCCAGTAGGGGACCCGAAAAGTTCTTC.

V usage is TRBV7-2 and J usage is TRBJ2-5, with D unclear. Germline-derived CDR1 and CDR2 are SGHTA and FQGNSA. The CDR3 runs 14 residues. V lost 1 base to trimming and J lost 4 bases, with 10 bases between them. This CDR3 is CASSLGRARETQYF. For the CDR3, the DNA is TGTGCCAGCAGCTTAGGACGGGCGCGAGAGACCCAGTACTTC.

The chain combines TRBV20-1 with TRBJ1-2; no clear D gene. Germline V gives CDR1 DFQATT, CDR2 SNEGSKA (reference sequence). This CDR3 is 11 amino acids long. V lost 6 bases to trimming and J lost 7 bases, with 12 bases between them. The chain's CDR3 is CSATPLIGYTF. As DNA, the CDR3 is TGCAGTGCGACCCCCCTAATTGGCTACACCTTC.

This chain joins TRBV28 and TRBJ1-1; 11 bases map to TRBD1. V gave up 5 bases and J gave up 4 bases; unmatched junction bases: 9. The germline gives CDR1 MDHEN, CDR2 SYDVKM. The CDR3 contains 16 residues. CDR3: CASSTPGQGASTEAFF. The CDR3 DNA reads TGTGCCAGCAGTACTCCCGGACAGGGGGCGAGCACTGAAGCTTTCTTT.

This clonotype was detected many times. The chain combines TRBV7-2 with TRBJ2-3; TRBD2 agrees at 12 bases. The J segment lost 4 bases and the V segment lost 3 bases, leaving 2 bases of the junction unmatched. This CDR3 is built from 15 residues. The germline CDR1 and CDR2 sequences are SGHTA and FQGNSA. This chain's CDR3 is CASSLTSGSADTQYF. The CDR3 DNA follows: TGTGCCAGCAGCTTGACTAGCGGGAGTGCAGATACGCAGTATTTT.

The V and J genes are TRBV20-1 and TRBJ1-2; D call uncertain. CDR3 length equals 12 residues. V shed 3 bases and J shed 4 bases, with 9 bases lying between them. Germline CDR1 and CDR2: DFQATT and SNEGSKA (reference sequence). The DNA for the CDR3 is TGCAGTGCTAGTTCGATGATCTATGGCTACACCTTC. It yields the protein CSASSMIYGYTF.

The chain combines TRBV6-1 with TRBJ1-1; D unresolved. The CDR3 extends over 14 amino acids. Deletions cut 5 bases from V and 0 bases from J, with 10 bases between. Germline V gene sequence: CDR1 MNHNS, CDR2 SASEGT. CDR3 sequence (DNA): TGTGCCAGCAGTCGTAGGTCGTTGAACACTGAAGCTTTCTTT. Translated: CASSRRSLNTEAFF.

The V and J genes are TRBV19 and TRBJ2-1; the D gene is possibly TRBD1 (6 bases). Germline-derived CDR1 and CDR2 are LNHDA and SQIVND (reference sequence). V lost 4 bases to trimming and J lost 4 bases, with 14 bases between them. The CDR3 covers 15 residues. The CDR3, as DNA: TGTGCCAGTAGTAAAATAGGGGGTGGTTACAATGAGCAGTTCTTC. Translation: CASSKIGGGYNEQFF.

This clonotype was found a few times. This chain links TRBV7-6 with TRBJ2-7, with D perhaps matching TRBD1 or TRBD2 (5 bases each). V was shortened by 4 bases and J by 4 bases, with 17 bases between the two germline ends. This CDR3 spans 15 amino acids. Germline loops: CDR1 SGHVS, CDR2 FNYEAQ. The CDR3 reads CASSSDPGPPYEQYF. CDR3 in DNA: TGTGCCAGCAGCTCTGATCCGGGACCCCCATACGAGCAGTACTTC.

V is TRBV6-2 or TRBV6-3 and J is TRBJ2-7, with 8 bases identical to TRBD2. Germline V gene data show CDR1 as MNHEY and CDR2 as SVGEGT. J was trimmed by 0 bases and V by 11 bases; bases with no gene match: 6. The CDR3 consists of 13 residues. The CDR3 DNA is TGTGCCTCACGGGGGACTAGCTCCTACGAGCAGTACGTC. Translated, it gives CASRGTSSYEQYV.

In this sample, this clonotype turned up a few times. The genes are TRBV7-2 and TRBJ2-7; 11 bases map to TRBD2. The CDR3 is 15 amino acids. CDR1 is SGHTA, CDR2 FQGNSA, per germline. Trimming took 1 base from V and 3 from J; bases not matched to a gene: 2. CDR3 in amino acids: CASSLVGTSGYEQYF. The CDR3 DNA sequence: TGTGCCAGCAGCTTAGTTGGGACTAGCGGCTACGAGCAGTACTTC.

This clonotype was picked up a small number of times. This chain connects TRBV29-1 to TRBJ2-3; TRBD2 might be the D (6 bases). The CDR3 runs 14 residues. The V end was cut by 2 bases, the J end by 1 base, with 10 bases between. Per the germline V gene, CDR1 is SQVTM and CDR2 is ANQGSEA. CDR3 sequence: CSVETSFRTDTQYF. Here the CDR3 DNA reads TGCAGCGTTGAAACTAGCTTTCGCACAGATACGCAGTATTTT.

The chain carries TRBV10-3 and TRBJ1-2; D possibly corresponds to TRBD1 (5 bases). The germline V gene has CDR1 ENHRY and CDR2 SYGVKD. The CDR3 extends over 15 amino acids. The germline V and J ends were trimmed by 10 bases and 6 bases, with 24 bases remaining between them. The CDR3 loop is CATRVRTLKVHGYTF. The CDR3 nucleotides read TGTGCCACCAGGGTTAGGACACTTAAGGTTCATGGCTACACCTTC.

This clonotype was seen only a few times. The V and J genes are TRBV11-1 and TRBJ1-1; possible D gene TRBD1, 6 bases. This CDR3 is 18 amino acids long. Between the trimmed V and J ends, which lost 3 bases and 0 bases, there was a span of 20 bases. The germline V gene encodes CDR1 SGHAT and CDR2 FQDESV (reference sequence). The CDR3 here is CASSLIRTAQAMNTEAFF. As DNA, the CDR3 is TGTGCCAGCAGCTTGATTAGGACAGCCCAAGCAATGAACACTGAAGCTTTCTTT.

The chain combines TRBV19 with TRBJ2-7, with 7 bases identical to TRBD2. CDR3 length: 16 amino acids. Germline V CDR1 and CDR2: LNHDA, SQIVND (reference sequence). V dropped 3 bases and J dropped 2; count of bases not matched to a gene: 10. The CDR3 DNA follows: TGTGCCAGTAGTATGGGGGGGACGTCGTCCCCCTACGAGCAGTACGTC. Translation: CASSMGGTSSPYEQYV.

CDR3 nucleotides: TGCAGTGCTGAGGACTCAGAAGAGACCCAGTACTTC. Residues: CSAEDSEETQYF. This chain connects TRBV20-1 to TRBJ2-5; tentatively, D is TRBD2 (5 bases). The CDR3 extends over 12 amino acids. Germline CDR1 and CDR2: DFQATT and SNEGSKA (reference sequence). Trimming pared 5 bases from V and 3 bases from J, leaving 10 bases between.

This sequence joins TRBV30 and TRBJ2-1; 8 bases map to TRBD2. Trimming at V came to 0 bases and at J to 1 base, leaving 5 bases not matched to a gene. CDR1 is GTSNPN, CDR2 SVGIG, per germline (reference sequence). The CDR3 runs 16 residues. CDR3 region: CAWSVRLAGSYNEQFF. In nucleotides, the CDR3 is TGTGCCTGGAGTGTACGTCTAGCGGGTTCCTACAATGAGCAGTTCTTC.

The chain links TRBV7-2 to TRBJ2-2; TRBD2 aligns across 7 bases. Germline-derived CDR1 and CDR2 are SGHTA and FQGNSA. V was clipped by 7 bases and J by 1 base; unmatched bases: 9. CDR3 length equals 16 residues. The CDR3 nucleotides read TGTGCCAGCACCACCAGGGAGGGGTTGAACACCGGGGAGCTGTTTTTT. Its translation: CASTTREGLNTGELFF.

V gene TRBV7-2 combines with J gene TRBJ2-5; unclear D gene. Germline-derived CDR1 and CDR2 are SGHTA and FQGNSA. CDR3 size: 13 residues. Trimming cost V 5 bases and J 4 bases, with 11 bases left between them. This CDR3 is CASSPWALETQYF. CDR3 in DNA: TGTGCCAGCAGCCCATGGGCACTAGAGACCCAGTACTTC.